Below, one T cell receptor (beta chain) is given with its context. The entry originates in a study of T cell responses to AZD1222 COVID-19 vaccine. The germline CDR1 and CDR2 sequences are GTSNPN and SVGIG (reference sequence). The V end was cut by 8 bases, the J end by 8 bases, with 18 bases between. The CDR3 consists of 13 residues. Sequenced by immunoSEQ multiplex PCR; TCRdb stores in-frame clones only, minus some. The sample lists about 82,000 clones, around 86% occurring once. The sample in question was peripheral blood, obtained 28 days after the second AZD1222 dose. The TCR originated in an adult who received the AZD1222 COVID-19 vaccine. The V gene is TRBV30, the J gene TRBJ1-4; D call uncertain. The chain's CDR3 is CAQSLRAGEKLFF. The DNA of the CDR3 is TGTGCCCAAAGTCTGAGGGCGGGCGAAAAACTGTTTTTT.